This T cell receptor beta chain was found in a study of blood T cells in healthy people across ages. Every sample yielded at least 6 million isolated PBMCs. The CDR3 contains 17 residues. Trimming cost V 1 base and J 5 bases; bases outside gene matches: 13. Germline-derived CDR1 and CDR2 are DFQATT and SNEGSKA (reference sequence). The authors ran a second PCR of about 6 to 11 cycles using a sample-barcoded 5' primer and a J-beta primer mix. TCRdb independently ran MiXCR on the 5' RACE reads; one entry per CDR3 protein. This table has 750,000 to 1,000,000 distinct CDR3 sequences, under 35% appearing once. The table lists this clonotype with a few counts. These data were also reused for a study on T cells of mothers and their children. From that report: The authors found no persistent microchimeric T cell clones.

The chain uses TRBV20-1 and TRBJ2-3; 9 nucleotides line up with TRBD2. The clonotype comes from a middle-aged woman in good health. Sequencing was carried out using blood. The CDR3 DNA sequence: TGCAGTGCTAGAGCGATTAGCGGGGGACCCCGGGGAGATACGCAGTATTTT. It yields the protein CSARAISGGPRGDTQYF.